This entry lists 20 T cell receptor beta chains sequenced from one sample in a study of blood T cells in healthy people across ages. With a J-beta primer mix and a sample-barcoded 5' primer, a second PCR ran 7 to 11 cycles. TCRdb used MiXCR to reprocess the 5' RACE reads, holding one entry per CDR3 protein. The table records about 760,000 distinct CDR3 sequences, 56% of them present only once. Input material: blood. The receptors here all came from a man aged 40-49 years in good health.

In this sample, this clonotype is large. The chain links TRBV28 to TRBJ1-3, with a tentative D call TRBD1 (5 bases). V was shortened by 7 bases and J by 3 bases, with 16 bases between the two germline ends. The CDR3 extends over 15 amino acids. The germline V gene has CDR1 MDHEN and CDR2 SYDVKM. CDR3 nucleotides: TGTGCCAGCAAAACCGGGACGGGTGTTGGAAACACCATATATTTT. It yields the protein CASKTGTGVGNTIYF.

This clonotype was observed a handful of times. The V call is TRBV27, the J call TRBJ2-1, with 8 bases lining up with TRBD1. Germline trimming cut 5 bases from V and 5 bases from J; bases unmatched to any gene: 8. The CDR3 sequence is 15 residues long. Per germline, CDR1 MNHEY and CDR2 SMNVEV (reference sequence). The chain's CDR3 is CASSPRDRPNNEQFF. CDR3 bases: TGTGCCAGCAGTCCCAGGGACAGGCCTAACAATGAGCAGTTCTTC.

The V and J genes are TRBV11-2 and TRBJ1-2; D not resolved. Germline CDR1 is SGHAT and CDR2 is FQNNGV. V dropped 5 bases and J dropped 1 base, with 11 bases sitting between them. The CDR3 extends over 14 amino acids. The CDR3 spells CASSPMRGNYGYTF. CDR3 nucleotides: TGTGCCAGCAGCCCCATGCGGGGTAACTATGGCTACACCTTC.

The chain recombines TRBV29-1 with TRBJ2-2; D unclear. Between the trimmed V and J ends, which lost 5 bases and 4 bases, there was a span of 11 bases. The CDR3 length is 13 residues. CDR1 is SQVTM and CDR2 is ANQGSEA in the germline V gene. In DNA, the CDR3 is TGCAGCGTTAGATCCGGTGGCACCGGGGAGCTGTTTTTT. Translation: CSVRSGGTGELFF.

This rearrangement joins TRBV2 to TRBJ2-7, with D tentatively TRBD1 (6 bases). This CDR3 region has 13 residues. The ends were cut back, 5 bases at V and 4 bases at J, with 12 bases in the middle. CDR1 is SNHLY and CDR2 is FYNNEI in the germline V gene. The CDR3 region is CASSPQGEYEQYF. For the CDR3, the DNA is TGTGCCAGCAGTCCACAGGGAGAATACGAGCAGTACTTC. The variable domain in full, with the rest retrieved from reference TRBV2 and TRBJ2-7, is EPEVTQTPSHQVTQMGQEVILRCVPISNHLYFYWYRQILGQKVEFLVSFYNNEISEKSEIFDDQFSVERPDGSNFTLKIRSTKLEDSAMYFCASSPQGEYEQYFGPGTRLTVT.

This clonotype was recorded a few times. This chain links TRBV20-1 with TRBJ2-5, with 7 bases that match TRBD2. The CDR3 sequence is 13 residues long. CDR1 is DFQATT, CDR2 SNEGSKA, per germline (reference sequence). The J segment lost 0 bases and the V segment lost 5 bases, leaving 3 bases of the junction unmatched. CDR3 sequence: CSAFSGYQETQYF. The CDR3 nucleotides are TGCAGTGCTTTTAGCGGGTACCAAGAGACCCAGTACTTC.

V usage is TRBV25-1 and J usage is TRBJ2-5, with 8 positions matching TRBD2. The germline CDR1 and CDR2 sequences are MGHDK and SYGVNS. CDR3 length: 14 amino acids. V dropped 8 bases and J dropped 1; count of bases not matched to a gene: 6. The CDR3 region has the DNA TGTGCCAGCGGAAGAAGCGGGAGCCAAGAGACCCAGTACTTC. This sequence encodes CASGRSGSQETQYF.

This clonotype was seen more than once but under ten times. The genes are TRBV9 and TRBJ2-7, with D perhaps matching TRBD2 (7 bases). The J call may be faulty, since TRBJ2-5 better matches the DNA end. CDR3 size: 16 residues. The germline V gene encodes CDR1 SGDLS and CDR2 YYNGEE. The CDR3 coding sequence is TGTGCCAGCAGCGGGTGGGGGGGCCCTGGAGAAGAGACCCAGTACTTC. Protein sequence: CASSGWGGPGEETQYF.

The J gene is TRBJ1-2, the V gene TRBV7-6; 11 nucleotides agree with TRBD1. CDR1 is SGHVS, CDR2 FNYEAQ, per germline. The CDR3 spans 14 residues. J was trimmed by 8 bases and V by 4 bases; bases with no gene match: 6. CDR3 in DNA: TGTGCCAGCAGCTCGGACAGGGGGCTTTTCGGCTACACCTTC. Residues: CASSSDRGLFGYTF.

This clonotype was seen a few times. V usage is TRBV29-1 and J usage is TRBJ2-5; the D gene is possibly TRBD2 (6 bases). The CDR3 has 11 amino acids. Trimming left V 1 base short and J 11 bases short, with 11 bases between. Looked up from germline, CDR1 is SQVTM and CDR2 is ANQGSEA. The CDR3 loop reads CSVEANRGQYF. CDR3 DNA: TGCAGCGTTGAAGCTAACCGGGGGCAGTACTTC.

V is TRBV7-3 and J is TRBJ1-2; no clear D. V was shortened by 0 bases and J by 7 bases, with 9 bases between the two germline ends. The germline V gene has CDR1 SGHTA and CDR2 FQGTGA. This CDR3 contains 13 residues. The CDR3 here is CASSLTFGSGYTF. The CDR3 DNA is TGTGCCAGCAGCTTAACGTTTGGGAGTGGCTACACCTTC. Filled out from reference TRBV7-3 and TRBJ1-2, the complete variable domain reads GAGVSQTPSNKVTEKGKYVELRCDPISGHTALYWYRQSLGQGPEFLIYFQGTGAADDSGLPNDRFFAVRPEGSVSTLKIQRTERGDSAVYLCASSLTFGSGYTFGSGTRLTVV.

The V and J genes are TRBV15 and TRBJ2-4, with D perhaps TRBD1 (6 bases). Trimming removed 8 bases at V and 4 bases at J, with 27 bases between. The germline CDR1 and CDR2 sequences are LNHNV and YYDKDF (reference sequence). The CDR3 length is 18 residues. CDR3 nucleotide sequence: TGTGCCACCGGGAGACAGGCTAGTCTCGATGACCCAAAAAACATTCAGTACTTC. Protein: CATGRQASLDDPKNIQYF.

This clonotype appeared a few times. This rearrangement joins TRBV20-1 to TRBJ2-7; a possible D gene is TRBD2 (7 bases). Germline V gene data show CDR1 as DFQATT and CDR2 as SNEGSKA (reference sequence). The CDR3 length is 16 residues. V was shortened by 4 bases and J by 6 bases, with 25 bases between the two germline ends. The CDR3 DNA reads as TGCAGTGCTAAAAGGGGGGGAGGGGGAGTCGGTCGCGAGCAGTACTTC. It is translated as CSAKRGGGGVGREQYF.

This clonotype was detected only a few times. The genes are TRBV7-9 and TRBJ2-1, with D perhaps TRBD2 (6 bases). V was pared by 1 base and J by 8 bases, with 9 bases between. Germline V lookup: CDR1 SEHNR, CDR2 FQNEAQ (reference sequence). The CDR3 length is 13 residues. The CDR3 sequence: CASSLVVADEQFF. The CDR3 DNA reads TGTGCCAGCAGCTTAGTCGTAGCGGATGAGCAGTTCTTC.

The chain combines TRBV27 with TRBJ1-2, with D possibly TRBD1 on 5 matching bases. The length of the CDR3 is 13 residues. Germline V CDR1 and CDR2: MNHEY, SMNVEV (reference sequence). Trimming removed 3 bases from V and 7 bases from J, with 12 bases in between. The DNA for the CDR3 is TGTGCCAGCAGTTTTGGAGGGGAGGCTGGCTACACCTTC. This sequence encodes CASSFGGEAGYTF.

J is TRBJ2-5 and V is TRBV7-9, with D possibly matching TRBD1 (6 bases). The DNA end is a closer match to TRBJ2-7, so the J assignment may be wrong. CDR1 and CDR2 from the germline V gene are SEHNR and FQNEAQ (reference sequence). The CDR3 runs 17 residues. The CDR3 loop is CASSLAPTGLNVYEQYF. In DNA, the CDR3 is TGTGCCAGCAGCTTAGCTCCGACAGGCCTTAACGTCTACGAGCAGTACTTC.

This sequence joins TRBV9 and TRBJ2-4, with TRBD2 identical over 8 bases. The tail of the sequence fits TRBJ2-7 better, so the J call may be wrong. This CDR3 is 13 amino acids long. Germline CDR1 reads SGDLS; CDR2 reads YYNGEE. CDR3 region: CASSLAGYYEQYF. Written as DNA, the CDR3 is TGTGCCAGCAGCCTAGCGGGCTACTACGAGCAGTACTTC.

V and J are TRBV27 and TRBJ2-5, with 7 bases identical to TRBD1. TRBJ2-7 explains the end of the DNA better; the J call may be wrong. The CDR3 runs to 13 residues. Germline CDR1 reads MNHEY; CDR2 reads SMNVEV (reference sequence). The DNA of the CDR3 is TGTGCCAGCAGTTTGACAGGGTTTAACGAGCAGTACTTC. As protein: CASSLTGFNEQYF.

V usage is TRBV12-3 or TRBV12-4 and J usage is TRBJ2-5; possibly TRBD1 for D (6 bases). CDR3 size: 14 residues. The V end was cut by 2 bases, the J end by 5 bases, with 12 bases between. Here the CDR3 reads CASSLNPTGETQYF. In DNA form, the CDR3 reads TGTGCCAGCAGTTTAAACCCTACAGGGGAGACCCAGTACTTC.

V gene TRBV12-3 or TRBV12-4 combines with J gene TRBJ2-6; tentatively, D is TRBD1 (5 bases). The CDR3 loop spans 17 amino acids. V was shortened by 9 bases and J by 1 base, with 19 bases between the two germline ends. The CDR3 loop reads CASDSAQPRSGANVLTF. CDR3 sequence (DNA): TGTGCCAGTGACAGTGCTCAACCAAGATCTGGGGCCAACGTCCTGACTTTC.